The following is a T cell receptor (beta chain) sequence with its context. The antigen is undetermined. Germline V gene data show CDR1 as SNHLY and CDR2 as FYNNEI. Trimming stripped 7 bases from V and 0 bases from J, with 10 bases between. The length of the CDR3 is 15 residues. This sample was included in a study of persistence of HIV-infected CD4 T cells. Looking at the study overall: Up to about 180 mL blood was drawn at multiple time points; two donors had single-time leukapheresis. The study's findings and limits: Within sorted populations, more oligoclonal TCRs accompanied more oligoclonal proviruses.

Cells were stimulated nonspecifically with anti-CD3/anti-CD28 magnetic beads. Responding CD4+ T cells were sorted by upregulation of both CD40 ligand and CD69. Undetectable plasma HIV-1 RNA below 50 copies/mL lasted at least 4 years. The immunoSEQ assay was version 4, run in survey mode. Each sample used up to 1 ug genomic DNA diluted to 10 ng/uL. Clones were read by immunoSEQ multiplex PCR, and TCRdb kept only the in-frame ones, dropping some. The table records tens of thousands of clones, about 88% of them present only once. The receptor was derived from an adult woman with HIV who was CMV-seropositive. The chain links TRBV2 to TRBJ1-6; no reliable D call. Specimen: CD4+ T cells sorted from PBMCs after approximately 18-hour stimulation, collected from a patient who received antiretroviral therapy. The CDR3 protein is CASKLRSSYNSPLHF. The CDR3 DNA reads TGTGCCAGCAAGTTACGGAGCTCCTATAATTCACCCCTCCACTTT.